Below, 29 T cell receptor beta chains from the same sample are listed, as sequenced in a study of human T cells and chemical hapten exposure. Time point in this sample: pre-sensitization, week 0. Stated treatment: therapeutic diphenylcyclopropenone sensitization with weekly scalp DPC. TCRdb analysed the RACE reads with MiXCR anew, one entry per CDR3 protein. Of under 400,000 distinct CDR3 sequences listed, 4.5% to 6% are singletons. Sequenced here: whole blood, sampled in connection with sensitization to the hapten diphenylcyclopropenone (DPC). Receptors originate from a woman between 45 and 60 years old with alopecia areata. Some clones in this sample may be carry-over from other donors' samples.

This clonotype was picked up a small number of times. The V and J genes are TRBV19 and TRBJ1-5; D unclear. This CDR3 region has 14 residues. With 7 bases removed from V and 2 bases from J, the gap between germline ends came to 12 bases. Germline V CDR1 and CDR2: LNHDA, SQIVND (reference sequence). The CDR3 loop reads CASNRQGRNQPQHF. The CDR3 region has the DNA TGTGCCAGTAATCGACAAGGCCGCAATCAGCCCCAGCATTTT.

This clonotype was seen at least ten times. The rearrangement uses TRBV29-1 and TRBJ2-5; 9 nucleotides agree with TRBD2. The CDR3 is 13 residues long. CDR1 SQVTM and CDR2 ANQGSEA come from the germline V gene. The V and J ends lost 7 bases and 4 bases, in that order; junction bases with no gene match: 7. The chain's CDR3 is CSASPSGVETQYF. CDR3 DNA: TGCAGCGCGAGTCCTAGCGGGGTAGAGACCCAGTACTTC.

V gene TRBV6-1 combines with J gene TRBJ2-1; no clear D gene. CDR1 and CDR2 from the germline V gene are MNHNS and SASEGT. Trimming took off 7 bases at V and 2 bases at J, with 15 bases between the two ends. CDR3 size: 15 residues. For the CDR3, the DNA is TGTGCCAGCAATCTGAGACTGACTCCCTACAATGAGCAGTTCTTC. Protein sequence: CASNLRLTPYNEQFF.

Many counts were recorded for this clonotype. The genes are TRBV28 and TRBJ2-6, with D hard to call. The germline V gene has CDR1 MDHEN and CDR2 SYDVKM. CDR3 length equals 14 residues. V was pared by 4 bases and J by 4 bases, with 8 bases between. This CDR3 reads CASSSVAGANVLTF. The CDR3 DNA reads as TGTGCCAGCAGTTCTGTAGCCGGGGCCAACGTCCTGACTTTC.

This clonotype has only a few counts. The chain uses TRBV12-3 or TRBV12-4 and TRBJ2-3, with TRBD2 matching over 9 bases. The length of the CDR3 is 16 residues. V lost 5 bases and J lost 0; bases outside the gene matches: 6. This CDR3 reads CASSRGGAFSTDTQYF. CDR3 nucleotides: TGTGCCAGCAGTCGCGGGGGGGCCTTTAGCACAGATACGCAGTATTTT.

This clonotype was detected many times. This rearrangement joins TRBV6-6 to TRBJ1-4; D is unclear. Trimming took 5 bases from V and 0 from J, leaving 10 bases between them. The CDR3 is 15 amino acids. Germline V gives CDR1 MNHNY, CDR2 SVGAGI (reference sequence). CDR3 sequence: CASSRNKATNEKLFF. CDR3 nucleotides: TGTGCCAGCAGTCGAAATAAAGCAACTAATGAAAAACTGTTTTTT.

This clonotype occurred many times. A junction boundary mismatches the germline segment, possibly from a read error. The chain has TRBV2 and TRBJ1-5, with TRBD1 identical over 7 bases. CDR1 is SNHLY, CDR2 FYNNEI, per germline. This CDR3 contains 15 residues. As DNA, the CDR3 is TGTGCCAGCAGGGAAGGGGGCATGGTCAATCAGCCCCAGCATTTT. It codes for CASREGGMVNQPQHF. The variable domain in full, completed from reference TRBV2 and TRBJ1-5, reads EPEVTQTPSHQVTQMGQEVILRCVPISNHLYFYWYRQILGQKVEFLVSFYNNEISEKSEIFDDQFSVERPDGSNFTLKIRSTKLEDSAMYFCASREGGMVNQPQHFGDGTRLSIL.

This clonotype was detected many times. The chain combines TRBV6-5 with TRBJ1-6; 7 bases map to TRBD1. This CDR3 spans 16 amino acids. Germline V gives CDR1 MNHEY, CDR2 SVGAGI. V shed 5 bases, J shed 9 bases, and the junction held 13 bases outside the gene matches. CDR3 sequence (DNA): TGTGCCAGCAGTGACAATAAACAGGGGCTCGGTTCACCCCTCCACTTT. This codes for CASSDNKQGLGSPLHF.

The rearrangement joins TRBV7-9 to TRBJ1-1, with D hard to call. The CDR3 is made up of 14 amino acids. Germline CDR1 reads SEHNR; CDR2 reads FQNEAQ (reference sequence). Trimming removed 2 bases at V and 10 bases at J, with 17 bases between. CDR3: CASSLLSDFGRAFF. CDR3 in DNA: TGTGCCAGCAGCTTATTGTCGGACTTTGGGCGAGCTTTCTTT.

The rearrangement joins TRBV12-5 to TRBJ1-1; D is unclear. The CDR3 extends over 12 amino acids. Trimming cost V 11 bases and J 3 bases, with 13 bases left between them. Germline V gives CDR1 LGHNT, CDR2 FRNRAP. CDR3 DNA sequence: TGTGCTGGCGCCCGAGGGCACACTGAAGCTTTCTTT. Translated, it gives CAGARGHTEAFF.

The chain uses TRBV29-1 and TRBJ2-5; 10 nucleotides match TRBD1. V trimming: 4 bases; J trimming: 5 bases; junction bases outside the gene matches: 4. Germline V gives CDR1 SQVTM, CDR2 ANQGSEA. The CDR3 runs to 13 residues. The CDR3 DNA reads TGCAGCGTTGTTAGGGGACAGGGGGAGACCCAGTACTTC. Encoded protein: CSVVRGQGETQYF.

The chain carries TRBV12-3 or TRBV12-4 and TRBJ2-3, with 12 bases matching TRBD2. The CDR3 has 15 amino acids. After removal of 5 bases from V and 8 bases from J, the junction contained 8 bases not matched to a gene. CDR3 protein: CASSPPSGGGRTQYF. The CDR3 bases are TGTGCCAGCAGTCCTCCTAGCGGGGGGGGACGTACGCAGTATTTT.

At least ten counts were recorded for this clonotype. The J gene is TRBJ2-5, the V gene TRBV10-3, with a weak D call TRBD2 (7 bases). CDR1 ENHRY and CDR2 SYGVKD come from the germline V gene. CDR3 length equals 16 residues. V lost 0 bases, J lost 2 bases, and 13 bases lay in between. The CDR3 DNA sequence: TGTGCCATCAGTGAGTCGAGCGGGACATCTCAAGAGACCCAGTACTTC. Translated: CAISESSGTSQETQYF.

This clonotype showed up just a few times. The CDR3 coding sequence is TGTGCCAGCAGTTTCGGAGGGTACGCTGAAGCTTTCTTT. Its translation is CASSFGGYAEAFF. J is TRBJ1-1 and V is TRBV27; D is undetermined. The CDR3 extends over 13 amino acids. The ends were cut back, 3 bases at V and 6 bases at J, with 11 bases in the middle. The germline CDR1 and CDR2 sequences are MNHEY and SMNVEV (reference sequence).

The chain employs TRBV12-3 or TRBV12-4 and TRBJ1-2; 8 bases match TRBD1. V shed 6 bases and J 2 bases; nucleotides not matched to a gene: 5. This CDR3 has 14 residues. The DNA for the CDR3 is TGTGCCAGCAGCAAAGGGACAGGCAACTATGGCTACACCTTC. Its translation: CASSKGTGNYGYTF.

This clonotype was seen at least ten times. V is TRBV29-1 and J is TRBJ2-3; 13 bases fit TRBD2. The ends lost 4 bases at V and 3 bases at J; junction bases unmatched: 1. CDR1 and CDR2 from the germline V gene are SQVTM and ANQGSEA. This CDR3 region has 14 residues. DNA for the CDR3: TGCAGCGTTGCGACTAGCGGGAGGACAGATACGCAGTATTTT. Its protein is CSVATSGRTDTQYF.

The table lists this clonotype with many counts. The chain uses TRBV7-9 and TRBJ2-5; D is unclear. V gave up 5 bases and J gave up 5 bases, with 9 bases separating them. Germline assignment: CDR1 SEHNR and CDR2 FQNEAQ (reference sequence). The CDR3 has 12 residues. The CDR3 DNA reads as TGTGCCAGCAGCCCAGTTTCGGAGACCCAGTACTTC. Translated, it gives CASSPVSETQYF.

This clonotype has a count of ten or more. The chain combines TRBV12-3 or TRBV12-4 with TRBJ2-1; D possibly corresponds to TRBD2 (5 bases). V gave up 3 bases and J gave up 4 bases, with 10 bases separating them. The CDR3 totals 14 residues. CDR3: CASSFGVAYNEQFF. The CDR3 region has the DNA TGTGCCAGCAGTTTCGGGGTGGCGTACAATGAGCAGTTCTTC.

The chain is built from TRBV2 and TRBJ1-2; TRBD1 agrees at 8 bases. Unmatched junction bases numbered 8, after V lost 0 bases and J lost 5 bases. Per germline, CDR1 SNHLY and CDR2 FYNNEI. The CDR3 consists of 16 residues. The CDR3 coding sequence is TGTGCCAGCAGTGAAGCGAGACAGGGGACCCTATATGGCTACACCTTC. This translates into CASSEARQGTLYGYTF.

This clonotype was detected a few times. The V call is TRBV10-3, the J call TRBJ1-1, with 11 bases matching TRBD1. V lost 11 bases, J lost 6 bases, and 8 bases stayed unmatched. Per the germline V gene, CDR1 is ENHRY and CDR2 is SYGVKD. The CDR3 runs 13 residues. CDR3 DNA sequence: TGTGCCGCCGGGACAGGGGGGGAAGCTGAAGCTTTCTTT. Translating gives CAAGTGGEAEAFF.

Comment on this clonotype: Possible read error: a much larger clone is one base away. Lacking the conserved final phenylalanine or tryptophan, this CDR3 likely reflects a read error. V and J are TRBV10-3 and TRBJ2-1; D call uncertain. The germline V gene has CDR1 ENHRY and CDR2 SYGVKD. The CDR3 totals 16 residues. The V gene lost 3 bases and the J gene lost 0 bases, with 12 bases spanning the gap. CDR3 DNA sequence: TGTGCCATCAGTGATACTGGCTCCAGCTCCTACAATGAGCAGTTCCTC. This sequence encodes CAISDTGSSSYNEQFL.

This clonotype was counted only a few times. The gene calls are TRBV12-3 or TRBV12-4 and TRBJ2-7; possibly TRBD1 for D (5 bases). V shed 2 bases and J shed 6 bases, with 14 bases lying between them. The CDR3 length is 14 residues. In DNA form, the CDR3 reads TGTGCCAGCAGTTTACTGGGGCACAGGTCCGAGCAGTACTTC. Translated, it gives CASSLLGHRSEQYF.

This clonotype was recorded at least ten times. The rearrangement joins TRBV7-9 to TRBJ1-1; D not certain. The CDR3 has 13 amino acids. V shed 5 bases and J shed 7 bases, with 14 bases lying between them. Germline V gene data show CDR1 as SEHNR and CDR2 as FQNEAQ (reference sequence). The chain's CDR3 is CASSPPGGYEAFF. CDR3 nucleotides: TGTGCCAGCAGCCCGCCGGGAGGGTATGAAGCTTTCTTT.

This clonotype was counted between two and nine times. This sequence joins TRBV28 and TRBJ2-1; the match to TRBD1 covers 8 bases. This CDR3 spans 15 amino acids. Germline V gene sequence: CDR1 MDHEN, CDR2 SYDVKM. V gave up 1 base and J gave up 4 bases; unmatched junction bases: 3. The CDR3: CASSLSDRAYNEQFF. Here the CDR3 DNA reads TGTGCCAGCAGTTTATCGGACAGGGCATACAATGAGCAGTTCTTC.

This clonotype came up many times. The genes are TRBV11-2 and TRBJ1-1, with D unclear. Germline lookup yields CDR1 SGHAT and CDR2 FQNNGV. The CDR3 runs 14 residues. The V end was cut by 1 base, the J end by 6 bases, with 12 bases between. Here the CDR3 reads CASSLVFGVPEAFF. The DNA of the CDR3 is TGTGCCAGCAGCTTAGTATTCGGGGTCCCTGAAGCTTTCTTT. The entire variable domain, with the rest obtained from reference TRBV11-2 and TRBJ1-1, is as follows: EAGVAQSPRYKIIEKRQSVAFWCNPISGHATLYWYQQILGQGPKLLIQFQNNGVVDDSQLPKDRFSAERLKGVDSTLKIQPAKLEDSAVYLCASSLVFGVPEAFFGQGTRLTVV.

This clonotype has a count of ten or more. The V call is TRBV11-2, the J call TRBJ1-5; D unresolved. The germline CDR1 and CDR2 sequences are SGHAT and FQNNGV. The germline V and J ends were trimmed by 0 bases and 5 bases, with 8 bases remaining between them. The CDR3 extends over 14 amino acids. The CDR3 DNA sequence: TGTGCCAGCAGCTTAGAGGCGGGCGATCAGCCCCAGCATTTT. This codes for CASSLEAGDQPQHF.

This clonotype has at least ten counts. This chain joins TRBV29-1 and TRBJ1-4, with 8 bases that match TRBD1. The trim removed 7 bases at V and 3 bases at J, leaving 4 bases unmatched. This CDR3 is built from 13 residues. The V gene's germline CDR1 is SQVTM and CDR2 ANQGSEA. CDR3 region: CSAGQGANEKLFF. The CDR3 coding sequence is TGCAGCGCTGGACAGGGAGCTAATGAAAAACTGTTTTTT.

This clonotype was counted only a few times. CDR3 region: CAISFHRSNTEAFF. The CDR3 region has the DNA TGTGCCATCAGTTTCCACAGATCGAACACTGAAGCTTTCTTT. The chain is built from TRBV10-3 and TRBJ1-1; no clear D. The CDR3 is 14 amino acids. CDR1 is ENHRY, CDR2 SYGVKD, per germline. Trimming cost V 5 bases and J 1 base, with 11 bases left between them.

This clonotype was counted a few times. The rearrangement joins TRBV12-3 or TRBV12-4 to TRBJ2-1; D possibly corresponds to TRBD1 (6 bases). V was shortened by 5 bases and J by 2 bases, with 13 bases between the two germline ends. The CDR3 spans 15 residues. The CDR3 DNA follows: TGTGCCAGCAGTCCCAGACAGGACCCCTACAATGAGCAGTTCTTC. Protein sequence: CASSPRQDPYNEQFF.